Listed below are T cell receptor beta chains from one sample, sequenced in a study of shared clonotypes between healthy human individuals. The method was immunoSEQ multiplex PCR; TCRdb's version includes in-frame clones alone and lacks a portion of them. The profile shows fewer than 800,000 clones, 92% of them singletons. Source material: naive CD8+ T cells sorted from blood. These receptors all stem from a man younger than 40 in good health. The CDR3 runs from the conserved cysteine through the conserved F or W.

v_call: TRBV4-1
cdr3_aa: CASSQDSTTYEQYF

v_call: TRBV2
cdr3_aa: CASSGVLREPLTGELFF

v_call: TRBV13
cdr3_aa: CASSSVLAGNADTQYF

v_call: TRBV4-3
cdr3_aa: CASSQDGIGTERGKQYF

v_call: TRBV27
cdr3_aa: CASSLDGFGQGAYEQYF

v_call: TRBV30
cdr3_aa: CAWSVGSQGEAFF

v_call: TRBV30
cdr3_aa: CAWSVGDEQYF

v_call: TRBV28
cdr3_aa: CASSDGTSGTHTDTQYF

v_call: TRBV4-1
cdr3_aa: CASSQDLAYEQYF

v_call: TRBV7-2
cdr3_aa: CASSLARASYNEQFF

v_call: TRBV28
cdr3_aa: CASNVGNEETQYF

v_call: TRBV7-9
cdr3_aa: CALHGATSTDTQYF

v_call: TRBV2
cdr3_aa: CASKGGYYGYTF

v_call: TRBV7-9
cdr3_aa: CASSSNDPLGQEFPYEQYF

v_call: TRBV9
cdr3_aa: CASSGRTNAYNEQFF

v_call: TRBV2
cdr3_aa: CASSLGDGYTF

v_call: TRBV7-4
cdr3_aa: CASSLEGGPGYEQYF

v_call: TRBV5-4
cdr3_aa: CASSLRGDVHEQYF

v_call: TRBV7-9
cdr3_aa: CASSLERGETQYF

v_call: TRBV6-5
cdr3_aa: CASSSGTTSTDTQYF

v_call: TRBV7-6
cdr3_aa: CASSLRGSSYNEQFF

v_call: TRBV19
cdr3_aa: CASAPVGPGNEQYF

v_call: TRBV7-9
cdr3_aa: CASWMGQMNEQFF

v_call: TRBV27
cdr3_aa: CASSSSGNYEQYF

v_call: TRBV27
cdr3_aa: CASSPRTSGSADTQYF

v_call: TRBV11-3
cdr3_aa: CASSLSGNNEQFF

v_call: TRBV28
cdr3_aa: CASSPTLNTGGAGANEKLFF

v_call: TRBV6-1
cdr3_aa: CASSEKGLMETQYF

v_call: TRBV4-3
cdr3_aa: CASSSTAGGGADTQYF

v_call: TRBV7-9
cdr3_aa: CASSPRTSGSAKNIQYF

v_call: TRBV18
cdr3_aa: CASSPARPTGTPYGYTF

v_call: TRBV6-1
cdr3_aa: CASSVAAGGDSEQYF

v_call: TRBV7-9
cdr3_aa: CASSLPGGGNEQFF

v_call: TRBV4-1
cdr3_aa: CASSQDRDPNQPQHF

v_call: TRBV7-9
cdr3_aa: CASSPRGRGHSNEQFF

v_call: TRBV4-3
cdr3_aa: CASSQDLRGRDTF

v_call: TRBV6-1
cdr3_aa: CASLGGNTGELFF

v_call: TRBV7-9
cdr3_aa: CASSVIGSKQETQYF

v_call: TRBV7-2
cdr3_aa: CASSWEAGRFMETQYF

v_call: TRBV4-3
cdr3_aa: CASSQDGELFF

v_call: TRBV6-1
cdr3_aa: CASSVGTPVSYEQYF

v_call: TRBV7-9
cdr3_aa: CASSGGLLYEQYF

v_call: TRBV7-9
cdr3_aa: CASSSDSDEQYF

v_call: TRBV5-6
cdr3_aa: CASSLSPWEQYF

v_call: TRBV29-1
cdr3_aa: CSGEGDSNIQYF

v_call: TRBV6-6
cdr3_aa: CASSYTTIYF

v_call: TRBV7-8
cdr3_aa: CASSLESGSNQPQHF

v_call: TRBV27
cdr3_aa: CASSLKRGYEQYF

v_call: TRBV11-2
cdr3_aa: CASSLGTSSEQFF

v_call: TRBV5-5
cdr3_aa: CASSLGSPFVTNTEAFF

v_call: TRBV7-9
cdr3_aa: CASSLAGTEAFF

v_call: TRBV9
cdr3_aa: CASISTSYGYTF

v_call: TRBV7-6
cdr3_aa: CASSYGSGGYEQYF